This T cell receptor beta chain was recovered during a study of a mutant IDH1 vaccine in newly diagnosed glioma. Overall study: Once 4-6 weeks had passed after radiotherapy alone, vaccination started, or it started with temozolomide cycles. It was radiotherapy, temozolomide, or both that patients received previously, with most receiving both.

The method was immunoSEQ multiplex PCR; TCRdb's version includes in-frame clones alone and lacks a portion of them. The table records over 25,000 clones, roughly nine tenths of them present only once. On this clone itself: No antigen is known for it.

This CDR3 is built from 17 residues. CDR1 and CDR2 from the germline V gene are SGHAT and FQNNGV. After removal of 4 bases from V and 5 bases from J, the junction contained 9 bases not matched to a gene. As to time point: week 5, during vaccination. A single vaccine dose contained 300 ug of mutant IDH1 20-mer peptide, and topical imiquimod was used with it. Donors had new WHO grade 3 or 4 IDH1-mutant, ATRX-lost astrocytomas. The sequences come from peripheral blood mononuclear cells (PBMCs), collected from a glioma patient whose treatment included an IDH1 peptide vaccine. The TCR sequence derives from a woman between 40 and 50 years old with glioma. Some clones in this sample may be carry-over from other donors' samples. The V gene is TRBV11-2, the J gene TRBJ2-5, with 14 positions matching TRBD2. The CDR3 loop reads CASSSGTSGRVEETQYF. Written as DNA, the CDR3 is TGTGCCAGCAGCTCCGGGACTAGCGGGAGAGTTGAGGAGACCCAGTACTTC.